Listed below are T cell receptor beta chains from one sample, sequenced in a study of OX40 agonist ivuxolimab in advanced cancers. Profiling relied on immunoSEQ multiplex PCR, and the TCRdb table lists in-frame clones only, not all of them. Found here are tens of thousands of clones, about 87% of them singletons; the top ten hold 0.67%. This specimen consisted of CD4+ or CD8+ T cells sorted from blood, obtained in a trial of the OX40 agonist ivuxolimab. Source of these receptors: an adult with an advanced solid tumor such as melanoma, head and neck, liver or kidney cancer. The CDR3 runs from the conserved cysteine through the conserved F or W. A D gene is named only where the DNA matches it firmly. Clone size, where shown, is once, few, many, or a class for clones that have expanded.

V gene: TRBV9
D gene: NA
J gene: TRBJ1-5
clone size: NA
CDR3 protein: CASSSSEFYQPQHF
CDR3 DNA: TGTGCCAGCAGCTCGTCGGAGTTTTATCAGCCCCAGCATTTT

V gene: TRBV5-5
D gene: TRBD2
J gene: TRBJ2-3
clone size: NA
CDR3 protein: CASSPIYSTSGGDRDTQYF
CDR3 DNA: TGTGCCAGCAGCCCGATCTACTCGACTAGCGGGGGGGACCGGGATACGCAGTATTTT

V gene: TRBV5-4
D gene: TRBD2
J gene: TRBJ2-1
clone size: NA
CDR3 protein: CASSGGGLVSYNEQFF
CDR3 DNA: TGTGCCAGCAGCGGAGGGGGACTAGTCTCCTACAATGAGCAGTTCTTC

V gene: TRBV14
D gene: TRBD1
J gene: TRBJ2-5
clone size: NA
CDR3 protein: CASSLQGTPRETQYF
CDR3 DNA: TGTGCCAGCAGCCTACAGGGGACCCCCAGAGAGACCCAGTACTTC

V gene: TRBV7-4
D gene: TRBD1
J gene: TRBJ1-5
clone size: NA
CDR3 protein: CASSRYRGSNQPQHF
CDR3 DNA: TGTGCCAGCAGTCGATACAGGGGAAGCAATCAGCCCCAGCATTTT

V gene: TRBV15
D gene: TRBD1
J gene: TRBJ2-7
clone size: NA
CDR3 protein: CATGTGYRLEQYF
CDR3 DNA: TGTGCCACCGGGACAGGCTACAGGCTGGAGCAGTACTTC

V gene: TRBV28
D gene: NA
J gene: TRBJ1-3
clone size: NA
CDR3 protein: CASSPPLGASGNTIYF
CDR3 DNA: TGTGCCAGCAGCCCCCCCCTTGGAGCAAGTGGAAACACCATATATTTT

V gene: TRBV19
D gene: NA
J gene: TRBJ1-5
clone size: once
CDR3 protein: CASSIGVRPQHF
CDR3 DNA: TGTGCCAGTAGTATAGGGGTACGGCCCCAGCATTTT

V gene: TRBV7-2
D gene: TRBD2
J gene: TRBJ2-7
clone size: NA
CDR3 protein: CASSLSGSSYEQYF
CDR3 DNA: TGTGCCAGCAGCTTAAGCGGGAGCTCCTACGAGCAGTACTTC

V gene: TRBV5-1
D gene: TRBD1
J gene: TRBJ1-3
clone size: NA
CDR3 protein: CASSLRGQGSTSGNTIYF
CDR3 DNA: TGCGCCAGCAGCTTGAGGGGACAGGGGTCTACCTCTGGAAACACCATATATTTT

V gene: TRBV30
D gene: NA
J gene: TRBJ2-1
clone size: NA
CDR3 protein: CAWSRKGAGEQFF
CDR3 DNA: TGTGCCTGGAGTAGAAAAGGGGCGGGTGAGCAGTTCTTC

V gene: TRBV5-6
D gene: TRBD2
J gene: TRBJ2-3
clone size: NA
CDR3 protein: CASSLSGGDTQYF
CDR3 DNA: TGTGCCAGCAGCTTGTCGGGAGGGGATACGCAGTATTTT

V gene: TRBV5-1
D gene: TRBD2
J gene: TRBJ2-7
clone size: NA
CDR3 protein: CASSLGLAGGILGYEQYF
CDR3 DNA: TGCGCCAGCAGCTTGGGGCTAGCGGGAGGTATTTTGGGCTACGAGCAGTACTTC

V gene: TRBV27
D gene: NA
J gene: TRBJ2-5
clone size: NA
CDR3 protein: CASSRRDKIEETQYF
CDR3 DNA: TGTGCCAGCAGCCGCCGGGACAAAATCGAAGAGACCCAGTACTTC

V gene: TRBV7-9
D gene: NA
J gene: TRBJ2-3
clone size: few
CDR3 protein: CASAFPDTQYF
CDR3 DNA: TGTGCCAGCGCCTTCCCAGATACGCAGTATTTT

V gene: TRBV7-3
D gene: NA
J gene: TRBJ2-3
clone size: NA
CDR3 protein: CASSLQGGTDTQYF
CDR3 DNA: TGTGCCAGCAGCTTACAGGGGGGTACAGATACGCAGTATTTT

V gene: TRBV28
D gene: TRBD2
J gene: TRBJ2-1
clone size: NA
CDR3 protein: CASSPLRLAGLFF
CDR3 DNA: TGTGCCAGCAGTCCTCTCCGACTAGCGGGACTGTTCTTC

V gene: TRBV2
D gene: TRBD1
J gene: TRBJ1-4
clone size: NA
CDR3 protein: CASSEFPGTGEKLFF
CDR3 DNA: TGTGCCAGCAGTGAATTCCCCGGGACAGGTGAAAAACTGTTTTTT

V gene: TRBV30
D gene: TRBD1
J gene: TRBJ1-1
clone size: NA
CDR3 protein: CARSGTGPTEAFF
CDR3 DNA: TGTGCCAGATCCGGGACAGGGCCCACTGAAGCTTTCTTT

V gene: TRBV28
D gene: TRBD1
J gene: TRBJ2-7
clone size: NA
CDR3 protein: CASRSTGGNSWEQYF
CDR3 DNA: TGTGCCAGCAGATCCACAGGGGGTAATTCTTGGGAGCAGTACTTC

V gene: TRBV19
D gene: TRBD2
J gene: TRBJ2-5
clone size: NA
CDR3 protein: CASRQGLAGGRETQYF
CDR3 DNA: TGTGCCAGTCGTCAGGGACTAGCGGGAGGGAGAGAGACCCAGTACTTC

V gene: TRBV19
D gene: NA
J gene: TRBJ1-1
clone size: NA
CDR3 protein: CASSPLQGQTNTEAFF
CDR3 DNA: TGTGCCAGTAGCCCCCTACAAGGGCAGACTAACACTGAAGCTTTCTTT

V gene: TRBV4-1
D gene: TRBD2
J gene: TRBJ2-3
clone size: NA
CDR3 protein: CASSQDRASGSADTQYF
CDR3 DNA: TGCGCCAGCAGCCAAGATAGGGCTAGCGGGAGTGCAGATACGCAGTATTTT

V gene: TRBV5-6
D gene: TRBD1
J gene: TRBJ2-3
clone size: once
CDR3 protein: CASSLRGTGTDTQYF
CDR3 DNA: TGTGCCAGCAGCCTACGGGGGACAGGGACAGATACGCAGTATTTT